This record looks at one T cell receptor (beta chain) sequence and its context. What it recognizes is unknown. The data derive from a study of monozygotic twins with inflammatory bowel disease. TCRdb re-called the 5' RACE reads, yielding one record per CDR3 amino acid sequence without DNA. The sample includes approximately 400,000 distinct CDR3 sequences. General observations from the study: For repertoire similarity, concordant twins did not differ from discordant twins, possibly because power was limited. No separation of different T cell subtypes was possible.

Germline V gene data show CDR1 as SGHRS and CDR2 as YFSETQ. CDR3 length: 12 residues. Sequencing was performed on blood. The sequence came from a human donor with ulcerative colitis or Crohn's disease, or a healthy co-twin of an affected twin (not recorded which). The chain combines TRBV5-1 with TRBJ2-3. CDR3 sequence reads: CASRFGTDTQYF. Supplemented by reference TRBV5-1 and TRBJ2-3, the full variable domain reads KAGVTQTPRYLIKTRGQQVTLSCSPISGHRSVSWYQQTPGQGLQFLFEYFSETQRNKGNFPGRFSGRQFSNSRSEMNVSTLELGDSALYLCASRFGTDTQYFGPGTRLTVL.